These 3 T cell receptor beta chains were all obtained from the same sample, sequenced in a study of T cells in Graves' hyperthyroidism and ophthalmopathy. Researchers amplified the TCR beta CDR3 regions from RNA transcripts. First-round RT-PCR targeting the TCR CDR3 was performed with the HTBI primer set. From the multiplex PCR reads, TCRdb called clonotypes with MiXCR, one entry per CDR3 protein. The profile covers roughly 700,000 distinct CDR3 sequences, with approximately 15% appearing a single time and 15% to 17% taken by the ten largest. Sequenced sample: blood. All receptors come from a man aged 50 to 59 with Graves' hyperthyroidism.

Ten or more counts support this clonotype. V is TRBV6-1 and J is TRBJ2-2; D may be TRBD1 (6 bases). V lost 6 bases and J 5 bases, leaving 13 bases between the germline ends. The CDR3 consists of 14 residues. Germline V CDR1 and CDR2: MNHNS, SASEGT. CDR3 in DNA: TGTGCCAGCAGCGGCCAGGGGATTACCGGGGAGCTGTTTTTT. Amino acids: CASSGQGITGELFF.

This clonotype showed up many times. The CDR3 bases are TGTGCCAGCAGCTTAGAGGAGTCGTGGGAGACCCAGTACTTC. Amino acids: CASSLEESWETQYF. This chain connects TRBV7-8 to TRBJ2-5; D unclear. CDR1 is SGHVS, CDR2 FQNEAQ, per germline. This CDR3 comprises 14 residues. The V and J ends lost 1 base and 5 bases respectively, with 11 bases between them.

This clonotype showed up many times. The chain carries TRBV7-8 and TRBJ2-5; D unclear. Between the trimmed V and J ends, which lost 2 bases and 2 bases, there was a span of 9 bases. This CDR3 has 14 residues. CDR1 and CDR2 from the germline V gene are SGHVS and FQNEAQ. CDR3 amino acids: CASSLRAEQETQYF. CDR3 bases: TGTGCCAGCAGCTTAAGGGCAGAACAAGAGACCCAGTACTTC.